The sequence of this T cell receptor beta chain was determined in a study of blood T cell repertoires in COVID-19. For the study at large: Acute and convalescent COVID-19 samples came from the United States, Italy and Spain.

Some clones are missing from TCRdb's copy, which holds only in-frame ones; the method was immunoSEQ multiplex PCR. This sample carries 290,000 or so clones, 75% to 85% of them seen once, and the ten largest clones take roughly 5%. This CDR3 region has 12 residues. Germline CDR1 and CDR2: SEHNR and FQNEAQ (reference sequence). V was trimmed by 4 bases and J by 9 bases, leaving 13 bases between them. The chain has TRBV7-9 and TRBJ2-7; D call uncertain. The TCR sequence derives from a man aged 45-60 years with active or convalescent COVID-19. The sequenced material came from peripheral blood. CDR3 protein: CASSSTESRQYF. Here the CDR3 DNA reads TGTGCCAGCAGCTCTACGGAGAGTCGGCAGTACTTC.